Below are 23 T cell receptor beta chains sequenced from a single sample in a study of cytomegalovirus exposure and HLA in healthy donors. The PCR used 60 Vbeta and 13 Jbeta primers. The assay was immunoSEQ multiplex PCR, and TCRdb's table has in-frame clones only and misses some. The sample lists approximately 100,000 clones, 55% to 75% occurring once. The sample consisted of PBMCs. These receptors were obtained from a man between 45 and 60 years old in good health and CMV-seronegative.

The gene calls are TRBV11-2 and TRBJ2-1; 9 nucleotides agree with TRBD1. V dropped 5 bases and J dropped 4; count of bases not matched to a gene: 6. This CDR3 has 15 residues. Germline assignment: CDR1 SGHAT and CDR2 FQNNGV. CDR3 residues: CASSRRQGEYNEQFF. In DNA form, the CDR3 reads TGTGCCAGCAGCCGACGACAGGGGGAGTACAATGAGCAGTTCTTC.

This clone was seen a single time. This rearrangement joins TRBV5-4 to TRBJ2-5; no firm D call. The ends were cut back, 0 bases at V and 2 bases at J, with 8 bases in the middle. The CDR3 is 14 residues long. Germline CDR1 is SGHNT and CDR2 is YYREEE (reference sequence). CDR3 DNA sequence: TGTGCCAGCAGCTTGGAACAGCTACAAGAGACCCAGTACTTC. Protein product: CASSLEQLQETQYF.

This rearrangement joins TRBV6-5 to TRBJ1-2, with D maybe TRBD1 (5 bases). V lost 2 bases and J lost 4, with 11 bases in between. Germline V gene sequence: CDR1 MNHEY, CDR2 SVGAGI. The CDR3 covers 14 residues. The CDR3 spells CASSYTFGGYGYTF. For the CDR3, the DNA is TGTGCCAGCAGTTACACCTTCGGGGGCTATGGCTACACCTTC.

V gene TRBV7-3 combines with J gene TRBJ2-3, with D unresolved. Germline assignment: CDR1 SGHTA and CDR2 FQGTGA. The CDR3 length is 13 residues. The V and J ends lost 5 bases and 4 bases respectively, with 10 bases between them. As DNA, the CDR3 is TGTGCCAGCAGCCCTCCAAACTCAGATACGCAGTATTTT. Protein sequence: CASSPPNSDTQYF.

The CDR3 region is CARGRQFDSDPANTEAFF. CDR3 nucleotide sequence: TGTGCCCGCGGCCGTCAATTTGACAGCGACCCAGCGAACACTGAAGCTTTCTTT. V and J are TRBV2 and TRBJ1-1, with a tentative D call TRBD1 (5 bases). The V and J ends lost 11 bases and 1 base respectively, with 29 bases between them. Looked up from germline, CDR1 is SNHLY and CDR2 is FYNNEI. The CDR3 sequence is 18 residues long.

This chain joins TRBV2 and TRBJ2-7, with D perhaps matching TRBD2 (6 bases). The germline CDR1 and CDR2 sequences are SNHLY and FYNNEI. The V and J ends lost 7 bases and 0 bases respectively, with 13 bases between them. The length of the CDR3 is 14 residues. The CDR3 spells CASTGGRGSYEQYF. CDR3 DNA: TGTGCCAGCACCGGAGGGCGGGGCTCCTACGAGCAGTACTTC.

A remark on this clone: Other nucleotide sequences from this sample produce the same CDR3. The rearrangement links TRBV5-1 to TRBJ1-5; TRBD1 might be the D (5 bases). Trimming cost V 3 bases and J 5 bases, with 9 bases left between them. Germline assignment: CDR1 SGHRS and CDR2 YFSETQ. The CDR3 contains 13 residues. The CDR3 spells CASSSGRDQPQHF. The CDR3 region has the DNA TGCGCCAGCAGCTCAGGCAGGGATCAGCCCCAGCATTTT.

The chain has TRBV5-1 and TRBJ1-1, with 10 positions matching TRBD1. The CDR3 is made up of 15 amino acids. Trimming at V came to 7 bases and at J to 11 bases, leaving 17 bases not matched to a gene. Germline-derived CDR1 and CDR2 are SGHRS and YFSETQ. The CDR3 coding sequence is TGCGCCAGCCGGGCCGAGGGACAGGGGACGGATCAGGCTTTCTTT. This sequence encodes CASRAEGQGTDQAFF.

The chain combines TRBV15 with TRBJ1-6, with D hard to call. Germline lookup yields CDR1 LNHNV and CDR2 YYDKDF (reference sequence). Trimming removed 1 base at V and 7 bases at J, with 11 bases between. The length of the CDR3 is 15 residues. The CDR3: CATSRVSGPNSPLHF. DNA for the CDR3: TGTGCCACCAGCAGAGTGAGCGGGCCGAATTCACCCCTCCACTTT.

J is TRBJ2-7 and V is TRBV11-2, with 9 nucleotides matching TRBD1. Trimming at V came to 3 bases and at J to 7 bases, leaving 13 bases not matched to a gene. There are 16 residues in the CDR3. The V gene's germline CDR1 is SGHAT and CDR2 FQNNGV. The CDR3 protein is CASSLRSLDRGGEQYF. In nucleotides, the CDR3 is TGTGCCAGCAGCTTGCGGTCTCTGGACAGGGGAGGGGAGCAGTACTTC.

This chain connects TRBV7-2 to TRBJ2-7; no clear D. This CDR3 is 14 amino acids long. Germline lookup yields CDR1 SGHTA and CDR2 FQGNSA. Between the trimmed V and J ends, which lost 5 bases and 2 bases, there was a span of 13 bases. CDR3 bases: TGTGCCAGCAGCCCCCGTGCGGTCCCCTACGAGCAGTACTTC. Protein: CASSPRAVPYEQYF.

The J gene is TRBJ2-3, the V gene TRBV9; 8 nucleotides match TRBD2. Germline assignment: CDR1 SGDLS and CDR2 YYNGEE. The CDR3 length is 15 residues. Unmatched junction bases numbered 3, after V lost 1 base and J lost 2 bases. CDR3 sequence reads: CASSVLAGNTDTQYF. As DNA, the CDR3 is TGTGCCAGCAGCGTATTAGCGGGGAACACAGATACGCAGTATTTT.

This clone was seen a single time. This chain connects TRBV19 to TRBJ2-7, with 12 nucleotides matching TRBD1. In germline, CDR1 is LNHDA, CDR2 SQIVND (reference sequence). Losses at the gene ends were 6 bases for V and 5 bases for J; bases not matched to a gene: 5. The CDR3 covers 14 residues. For the CDR3, the DNA is TGTGCCAGTAGAGGGACAGGGGGCTCGGACGAGCAGTACTTC. It encodes CASRGTGGSDEQYF.

The chain carries TRBV28 and TRBJ2-1; 8 positions agree with TRBD2. This CDR3 has 16 amino acids. V gave up 6 bases and J gave up 1 base; unmatched junction bases: 8. Germline CDR1 and CDR2: MDHEN and SYDVKM. This chain's CDR3 is CASSHRPGGSYNEQFF. DNA of the CDR3: TGTGCCAGCAGCCATCGGCCGGGGGGGTCCTACAATGAGCAGTTCTTC.

This chain links TRBV28 with TRBJ2-1; 9 positions agree with TRBD2. Trimming removed 6 bases from V and 6 bases from J; junction bases left unmatched: 6. This CDR3 region has 14 residues. Germline values: CDR1 MDHEN, CDR2 SYDVKM. The CDR3 region has the DNA TGTGCCAGCAGGCCTAGCGGGGAGGCCAATGAGCAGTTCTTC. Amino acid sequence: CASRPSGEANEQFF.

This chain connects TRBV6-6 to TRBJ1-5; TRBD1 is a possible D gene (6 bases). V was pared by 6 bases and J by 6 bases, with 18 bases between. This CDR3 comprises 15 residues. Germline CDR1 is MNHNY and CDR2 is SVGAGI (reference sequence). CDR3 DNA sequence: TGTGCCAGCAGACAACCGGGGCAGGGGACTCAGCCCCAGCATTTT. Translation gives CASRQPGQGTQPQHF.

The table lists this clone with a few counts. The rearrangement links TRBV6-1 to TRBJ2-7; 7 bases match TRBD1. Germline CDR1 MNHNS, CDR2 SASEGT. The junction had 11 bases not matched to a gene; V was cut back by 4 bases and J by 2 bases. The CDR3 consists of 16 residues. The CDR3 nucleotides are TGTGCCAGCAGTGTAGGGGGCGCGGCGGCCCCCTACGAGCAGTACTTC. Translated: CASSVGGAAAPYEQYF.

The V call is TRBV29-1, the J call TRBJ1-2, with 9 bases matching TRBD1. Germline V gene sequence: CDR1 SQVTM, CDR2 ANQGSEA. The ends lost 6 bases at V and 5 bases at J; junction bases unmatched: 1. The length of the CDR3 is 11 residues. CDR3 DNA sequence: TGCAGCGTCGACAGGGGGTATGGCTACACCTTC. It codes for CSVDRGYGYTF.

The chain joins TRBV7-6 to TRBJ2-7; 13 bases agree with TRBD2. After removal of 6 bases from V and 2 bases from J, the junction contained 10 bases not matched to a gene. Per germline, CDR1 SGHVS and CDR2 FNYEAQ. This CDR3 region has 17 residues. The CDR3 nucleotides read TGTGCCAGCAGTAGAGGGACTAGCGGGATTGTTGCCTACGAGCAGTACTTC. Protein: CASSRGTSGIVAYEQYF. Full variable domain (remainder filled in from reference TRBV7-6 and TRBJ2-7): GAGVSQSPRYKVTKRGQDVALRCDPISGHVSLYWYRQALGQGPEFLTYFNYEAQQDKSGLPNDRFSAERPEGSISTLTIQRTEQRDSAMYRCASSRGTSGIVAYEQYFGPGTRLTVT.

The genes are TRBV7-2 and TRBJ1-2, with 7 bases lining up with TRBD1. This CDR3 region has 15 residues. Germline assignment: CDR1 SGHTA and CDR2 FQGNSA. V dropped 7 bases and J dropped 3; count of bases not matched to a gene: 11. Written as DNA, the CDR3 is TGTGCCAGCACCAATAGGGGGACAGAGGACTATGGCTACACCTTC. This codes for CASTNRGTEDYGYTF.

The rearrangement links TRBV7-6 to TRBJ2-7, with 10 positions matching TRBD2. The CDR3 loop spans 18 amino acids. Germline V lookup: CDR1 SGHVS, CDR2 FNYEAQ. With V trimmed by 1 base and J by 1 base, 10 bases remained unmatched. This CDR3 is CASSLGSFTSGTSYEQYF. The DNA for the CDR3 is TGTGCCAGCAGCTTAGGTTCGTTTACTAGCGGGACGTCCTACGAGCAGTACTTC.

The chain links TRBV18 to TRBJ1-1, with D maybe TRBD1 (5 bases). The V gene's germline CDR1 is KGHSH and CDR2 LQKENI. The CDR3 loop spans 15 amino acids. V was pared by 1 base and J by 1 base, with 10 bases between. CDR3 residues: CASSPRQTGNTEAFF. The CDR3 coding sequence is TGTGCCAGCTCACCACGCCAAACAGGGAACACTGAAGCTTTCTTT.

The chain combines TRBV19 with TRBJ1-2, with 8 bases fitting TRBD1. Germline CDR1 LNHDA, CDR2 SQIVND (reference sequence). The CDR3 is made up of 15 amino acids. The J segment lost 2 bases and the V segment lost 4 bases, leaving 6 bases of the junction unmatched. CDR3 amino acids: CASSRDRGGNYGYTF. Here the CDR3 DNA reads TGTGCCAGTAGTAGAGACAGGGGTGGCAACTATGGCTACACCTTC.